This T cell receptor (beta chain) was obtained from a study of Ad26.COV2.S vaccination and SARS-CoV-2 variants. Overall study: Ad26.COV2.S arm of COV1001 included the donor.

Concerning this clone itself: Antigen unknown.

TCRdb's table, derived via immunoSEQ multiplex PCR, lists solely in-frame clones and lacks some. The profile shows roughly 270,000 clones, more than 70% of them singletons. Study-wide results and limits: The TCR breadth and depth analyses may have understated or missed part of the total T cell responses. Considerable breadth of spike-specific CD8+ and CD4+ T cell responses has reportedly been documented following vaccination. Spike-specific TCR breadth in vaccine recipients exceeded that seen in placebo recipients.

The sample's treatment: about 20 received Ad26.COV2.S at low or high dose, single or two shots; 5 received placebo; per-sample allocation not given. The investigators took samples on day 63 after the first vaccine or placebo injection. The sample consisted of peripheral blood, taken in a trial of Ad26.COV2.S vaccine versus placebo. This receptor was taken from a person between 18 and 60 years old who received the Ad26.COV2.S COVID-19 vaccine or a placebo.

CDR3 sequence (DNA): TGTGCCTCAACAGGGGGCGTAAATACAGATACGCAGTATTTT. As protein: CASTGGVNTDTQYF. The V and J genes are TRBV7-2 and TRBJ2-3, with TRBD1 matching over 9 bases. The germline gives CDR1 SGHTA, CDR2 FQGNSA. This CDR3 spans 14 amino acids. Unmatched junction bases numbered 9, after V lost 11 bases and J lost 3 bases.